This TCR beta chain was captured by sequencing in a study of CD8 T cells in ankylosing spondylitis. Study-level findings and limits: There was a TCR beta motif, made of several highly homologous variants, that appeared characteristic of ankylosing spondylitis blood. Several of the motif variants were reported before in synovial fluid and blood from reactive arthritis.

The CDR3 has 16 amino acids. The germline CDR1 and CDR2 sequences are SQVTM and ANQGSEA. Trimming stripped 4 bases from V and 9 bases from J, with 25 bases between. TCRdb processed the 5' RACE reads anew with MiXCR; each CDR3 protein has one entry. Counted here are approximately 500,000 distinct CDR3 sequences, about 13% occurring once; the ten biggest clones make up 6.8%. In this sample, this clonotype turned up a few times. Its antigen is still unknown. This clonotype originated in a male donor with ankylosing spondylitis. V and J are TRBV29-1 and TRBJ1-3, with D possibly TRBD1 on 6 matching bases. Sequences were obtained from blood, either unsorted or a sorted T cell fraction (not recorded which). CDR3 nucleotide sequence: TGCAGCGTTGTTCAGATAACAGGGCGGGCTCTTGCCACCATATATTTT. Protein sequence: CSVVQITGRALATIYF.